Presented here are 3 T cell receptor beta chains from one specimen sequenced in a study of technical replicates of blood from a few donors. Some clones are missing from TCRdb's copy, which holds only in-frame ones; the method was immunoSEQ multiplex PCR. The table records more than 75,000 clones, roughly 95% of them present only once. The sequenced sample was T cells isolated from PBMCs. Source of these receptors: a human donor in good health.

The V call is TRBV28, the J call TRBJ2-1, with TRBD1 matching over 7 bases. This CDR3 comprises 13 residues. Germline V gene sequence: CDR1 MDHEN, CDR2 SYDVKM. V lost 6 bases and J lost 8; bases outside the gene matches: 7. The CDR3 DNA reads TGTGCCAGCAGCCCGATAGACAGGGATGAGCAGTTCTTC. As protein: CASSPIDRDEQFF.

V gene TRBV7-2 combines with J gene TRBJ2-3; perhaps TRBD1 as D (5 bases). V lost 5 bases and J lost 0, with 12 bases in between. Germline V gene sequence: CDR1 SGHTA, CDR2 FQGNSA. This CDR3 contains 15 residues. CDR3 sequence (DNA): TGTGCCAGCAGCAGACAGAGTGCTAGCACAGATACGCAGTATTTT. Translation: CASSRQSASTDTQYF. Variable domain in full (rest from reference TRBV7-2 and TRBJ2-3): GAGVSQSPSNKVTEKGKDVELRCDPISGHTALYWYRQSLGQGLEFLIYFQGNSAPDKSGLPSDRFSAERTGGSVSTLTIQRTQQEDSAVYLCASSRQSASTDTQYFGPGTRLTVL.

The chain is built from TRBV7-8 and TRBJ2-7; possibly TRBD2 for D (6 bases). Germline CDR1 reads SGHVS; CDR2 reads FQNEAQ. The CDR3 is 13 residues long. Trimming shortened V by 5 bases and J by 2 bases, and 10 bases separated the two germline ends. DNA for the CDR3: TGTGCCAGCAGCCCGGGGGTGGCCTACGAGCAGTACTTC. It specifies CASSPGVAYEQYF.